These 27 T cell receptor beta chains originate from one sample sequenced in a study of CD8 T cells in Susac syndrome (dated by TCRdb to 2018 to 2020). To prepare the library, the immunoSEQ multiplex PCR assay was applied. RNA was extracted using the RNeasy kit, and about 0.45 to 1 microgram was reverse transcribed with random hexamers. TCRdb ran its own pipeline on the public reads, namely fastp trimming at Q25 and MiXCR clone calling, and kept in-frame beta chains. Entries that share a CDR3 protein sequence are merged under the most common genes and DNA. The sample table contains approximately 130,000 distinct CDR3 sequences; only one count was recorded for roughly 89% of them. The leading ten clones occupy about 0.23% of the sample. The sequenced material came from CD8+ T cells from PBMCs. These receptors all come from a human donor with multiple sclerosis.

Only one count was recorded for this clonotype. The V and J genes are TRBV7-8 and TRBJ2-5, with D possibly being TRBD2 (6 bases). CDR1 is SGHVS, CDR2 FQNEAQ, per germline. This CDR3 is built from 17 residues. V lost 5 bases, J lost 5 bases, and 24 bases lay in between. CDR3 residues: CASSPDRWRVGRETQYF. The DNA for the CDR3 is TGTGCCAGCAGCCCAGATAGGTGGAGGGTTGGTAGGGAGACCCAGTACTTC.

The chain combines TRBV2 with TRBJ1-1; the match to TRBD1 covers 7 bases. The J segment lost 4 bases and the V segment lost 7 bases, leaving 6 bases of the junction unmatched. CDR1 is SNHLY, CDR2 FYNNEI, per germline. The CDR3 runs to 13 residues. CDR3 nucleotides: TGTGCCAGCAAGGGCAGGGGGACCACTGAAGCTTTCTTT. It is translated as CASKGRGTTEAFF.

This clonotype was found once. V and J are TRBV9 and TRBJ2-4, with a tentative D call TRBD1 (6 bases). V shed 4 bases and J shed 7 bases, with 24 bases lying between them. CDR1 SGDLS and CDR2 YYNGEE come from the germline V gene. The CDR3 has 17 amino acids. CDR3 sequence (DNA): TGTGCCAGCAGCCTCGGCGTCCCGGGACAAGAGGGTAACATTCAGTACTTC. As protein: CASSLGVPGQEGNIQYF.

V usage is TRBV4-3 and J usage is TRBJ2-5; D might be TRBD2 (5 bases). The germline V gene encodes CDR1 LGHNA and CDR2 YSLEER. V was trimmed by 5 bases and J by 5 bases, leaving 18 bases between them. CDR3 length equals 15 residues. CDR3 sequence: CASSSGKIAGETQYF. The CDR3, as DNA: TGCGCCAGCAGCTCCGGGAAAATCGCTGGGGAGACCCAGTACTTC.

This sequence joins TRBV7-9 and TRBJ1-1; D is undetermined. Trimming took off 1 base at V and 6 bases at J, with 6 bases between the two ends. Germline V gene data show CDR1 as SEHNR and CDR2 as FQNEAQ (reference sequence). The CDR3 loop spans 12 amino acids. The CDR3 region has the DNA TGTGCCAGCAGCTTAGGGCCCTCTGAAGCTTTCTTT. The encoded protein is CASSLGPSEAFF.

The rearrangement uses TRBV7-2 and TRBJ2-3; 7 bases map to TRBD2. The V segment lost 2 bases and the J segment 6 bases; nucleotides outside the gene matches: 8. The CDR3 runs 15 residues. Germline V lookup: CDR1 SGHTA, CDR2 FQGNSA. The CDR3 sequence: CASSLWREWGDTQYF. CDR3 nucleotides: TGTGCCAGCAGCTTATGGCGGGAGTGGGGGGATACGCAGTATTTT.

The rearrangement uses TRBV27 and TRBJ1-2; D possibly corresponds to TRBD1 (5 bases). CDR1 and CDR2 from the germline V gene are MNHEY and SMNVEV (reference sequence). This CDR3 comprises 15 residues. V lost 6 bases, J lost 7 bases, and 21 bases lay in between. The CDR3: CASSPQWGLDCGYTF. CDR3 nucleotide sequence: TGTGCCAGCAGCCCGCAGTGGGGGTTGGACTGTGGCTACACCTTC.

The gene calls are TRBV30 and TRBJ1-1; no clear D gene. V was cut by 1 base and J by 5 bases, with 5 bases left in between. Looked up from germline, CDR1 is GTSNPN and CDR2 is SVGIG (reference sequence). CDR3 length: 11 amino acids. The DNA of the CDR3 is TGTGCCTGGAGTGAATTTACTGAAGCTTTCTTT. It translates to CAWSEFTEAFF.

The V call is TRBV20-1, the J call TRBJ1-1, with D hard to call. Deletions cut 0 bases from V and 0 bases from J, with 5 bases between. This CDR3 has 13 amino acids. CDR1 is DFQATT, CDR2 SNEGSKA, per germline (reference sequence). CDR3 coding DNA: TGCAGTGCTAGAGATGGGCTGAACACTGAAGCTTTCTTT. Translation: CSARDGLNTEAFF.

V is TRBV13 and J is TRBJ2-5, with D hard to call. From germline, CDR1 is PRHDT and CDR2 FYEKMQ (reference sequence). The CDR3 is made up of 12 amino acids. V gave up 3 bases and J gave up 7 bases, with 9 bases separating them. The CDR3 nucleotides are TGTGCCAGCAGCTTCGTGATCGGGACCCAGTACTTC. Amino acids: CASSFVIGTQYF.

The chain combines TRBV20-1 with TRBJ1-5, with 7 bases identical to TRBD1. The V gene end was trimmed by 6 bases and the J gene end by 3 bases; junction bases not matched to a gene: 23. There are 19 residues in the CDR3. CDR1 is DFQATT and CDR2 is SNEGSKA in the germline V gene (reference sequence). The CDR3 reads CSATSPQDRSFHYNQPQHF. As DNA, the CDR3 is TGCAGTGCCACCTCCCCTCAGGACAGGTCTTTCCATTACAATCAGCCCCAGCATTTT.

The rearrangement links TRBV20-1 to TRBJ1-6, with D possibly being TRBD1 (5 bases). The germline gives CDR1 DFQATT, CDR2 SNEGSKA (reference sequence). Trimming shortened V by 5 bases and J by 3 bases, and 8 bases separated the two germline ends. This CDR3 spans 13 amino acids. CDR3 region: CSAGTDYNSPLHF. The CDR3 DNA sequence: TGCAGTGCTGGGACCGACTATAATTCACCCCTCCACTTT.

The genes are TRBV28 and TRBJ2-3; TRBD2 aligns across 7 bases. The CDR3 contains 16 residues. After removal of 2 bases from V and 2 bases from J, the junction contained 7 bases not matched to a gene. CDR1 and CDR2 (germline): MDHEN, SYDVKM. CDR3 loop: CASSLTVAGDTDTQYF. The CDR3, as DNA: TGTGCCAGCAGTTTAACAGTTGCGGGGGACACAGATACGCAGTATTTT.

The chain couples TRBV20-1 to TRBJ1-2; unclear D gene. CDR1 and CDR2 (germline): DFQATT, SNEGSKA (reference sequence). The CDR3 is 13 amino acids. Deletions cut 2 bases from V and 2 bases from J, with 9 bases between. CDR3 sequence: CSARSYRNYGYTF. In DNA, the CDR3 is TGCAGTGCTAGATCCTACAGAAACTATGGCTACACCTTC.

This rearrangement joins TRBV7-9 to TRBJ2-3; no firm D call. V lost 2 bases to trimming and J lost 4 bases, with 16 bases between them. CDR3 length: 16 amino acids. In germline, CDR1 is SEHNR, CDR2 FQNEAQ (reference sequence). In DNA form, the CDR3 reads TGTGCCAGCAGCTTACTATTACGAGATCCGGCAGATACGCAGTATTTT. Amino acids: CASSLLLRDPADTQYF.

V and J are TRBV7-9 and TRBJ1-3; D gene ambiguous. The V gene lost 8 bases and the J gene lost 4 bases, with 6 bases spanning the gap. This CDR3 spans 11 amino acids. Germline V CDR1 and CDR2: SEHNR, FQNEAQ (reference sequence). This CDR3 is CASQVGNTIYF. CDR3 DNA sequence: TGTGCCAGCCAAGTCGGAAACACCATATATTTT.

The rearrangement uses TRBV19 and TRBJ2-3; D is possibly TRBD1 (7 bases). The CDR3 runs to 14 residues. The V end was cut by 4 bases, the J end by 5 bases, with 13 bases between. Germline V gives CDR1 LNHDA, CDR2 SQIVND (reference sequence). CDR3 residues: CASSTGRGEDTQYF. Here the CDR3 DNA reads TGTGCCAGTAGTACCGGCAGGGGGGAAGATACGCAGTATTTT. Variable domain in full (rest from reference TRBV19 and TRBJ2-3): DGGITQSPKYLFRKEGQNVTLSCEQNLNHDAMYWYRQDPGQGLRLIYYSQIVNDFQKGDIAEGYSVSREKKESFPLTVTSAQKNPTAFYLCASSTGRGEDTQYFGPGTRLTVL.

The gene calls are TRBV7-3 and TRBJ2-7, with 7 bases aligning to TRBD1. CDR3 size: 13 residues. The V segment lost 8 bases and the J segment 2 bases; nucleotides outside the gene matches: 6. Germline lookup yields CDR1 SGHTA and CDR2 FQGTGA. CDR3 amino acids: CASSETGTYEQYF. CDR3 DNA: TGTGCCAGCTCGGAGACAGGGACCTACGAGCAGTACTTC.

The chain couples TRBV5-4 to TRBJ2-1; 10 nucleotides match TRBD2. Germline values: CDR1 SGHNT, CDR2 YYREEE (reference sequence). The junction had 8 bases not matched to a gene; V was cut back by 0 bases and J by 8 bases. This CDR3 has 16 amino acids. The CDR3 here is CASSLALAGASDEQFF. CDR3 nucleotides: TGTGCCAGCAGCTTGGCGCTAGCGGGAGCGTCAGATGAGCAGTTCTTC.

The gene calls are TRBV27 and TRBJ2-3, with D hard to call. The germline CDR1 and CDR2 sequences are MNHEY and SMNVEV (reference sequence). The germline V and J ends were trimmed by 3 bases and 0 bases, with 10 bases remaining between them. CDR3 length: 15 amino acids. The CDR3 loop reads CASSLADTSTDTQYF. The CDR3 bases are TGTGCCAGCAGTTTGGCAGACACTAGCACAGATACGCAGTATTTT.

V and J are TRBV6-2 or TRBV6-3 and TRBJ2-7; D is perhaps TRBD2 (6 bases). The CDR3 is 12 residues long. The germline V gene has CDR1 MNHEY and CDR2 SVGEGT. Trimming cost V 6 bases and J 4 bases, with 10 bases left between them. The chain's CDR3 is CASRSGRYEQYF. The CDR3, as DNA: TGTGCCAGCAGATCCGGGAGATACGAGCAGTACTTC.

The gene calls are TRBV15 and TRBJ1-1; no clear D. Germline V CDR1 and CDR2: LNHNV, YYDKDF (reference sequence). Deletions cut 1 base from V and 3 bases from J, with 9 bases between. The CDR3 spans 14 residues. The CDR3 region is CATSRAIGDTEAFF. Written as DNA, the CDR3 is TGTGCCACCAGCAGAGCGATCGGGGACACTGAAGCTTTCTTT.

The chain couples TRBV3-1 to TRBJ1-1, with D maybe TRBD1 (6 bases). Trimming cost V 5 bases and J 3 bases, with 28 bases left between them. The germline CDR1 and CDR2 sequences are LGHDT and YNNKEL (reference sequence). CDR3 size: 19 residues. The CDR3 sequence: CASSSFFGGLSSPYTEAFF. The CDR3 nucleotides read TGTGCCAGCAGCTCGTTTTTTGGGGGGCTCTCTTCTCCTTACACTGAAGCTTTCTTT.

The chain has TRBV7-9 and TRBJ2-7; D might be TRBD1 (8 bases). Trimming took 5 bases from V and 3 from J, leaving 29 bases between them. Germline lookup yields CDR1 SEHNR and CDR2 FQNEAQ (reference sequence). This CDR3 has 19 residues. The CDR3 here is CASSPWAGGFGGSGYEQYF. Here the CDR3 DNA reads TGTGCCAGCAGCCCCTGGGCAGGGGGCTTTGGCGGGAGTGGCTACGAGCAGTACTTC.

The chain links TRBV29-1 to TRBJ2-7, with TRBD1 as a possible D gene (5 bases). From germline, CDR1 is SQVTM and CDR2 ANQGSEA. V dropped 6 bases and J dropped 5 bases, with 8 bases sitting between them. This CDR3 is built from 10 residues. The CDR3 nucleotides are TGCAGCGTCCTAGGGGACGAGCAGTACTTC. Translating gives CSVLGDEQYF.

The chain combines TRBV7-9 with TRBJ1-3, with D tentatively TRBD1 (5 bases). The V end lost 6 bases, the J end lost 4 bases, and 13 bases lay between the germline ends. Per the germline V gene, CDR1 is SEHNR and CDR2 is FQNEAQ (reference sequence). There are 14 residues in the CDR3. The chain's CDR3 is CASRLGTNGNTIYF. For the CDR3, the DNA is TGTGCCAGCAGACTTGGGACGAACGGAAACACCATATATTTT.

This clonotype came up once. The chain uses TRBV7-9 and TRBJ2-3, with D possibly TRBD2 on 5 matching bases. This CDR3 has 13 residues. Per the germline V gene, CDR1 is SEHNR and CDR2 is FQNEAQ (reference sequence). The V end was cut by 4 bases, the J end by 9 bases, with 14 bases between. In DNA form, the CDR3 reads TGTGCCAGCAGCTCATCCCTAGCTCCCACGCAGTATTTT. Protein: CASSSSLAPTQYF.